Listed below are T cell receptor beta chains from one sample, sequenced in a study of cytomegalovirus exposure and HLA in healthy donors. Libraries were prepared by immunoSEQ multiplex PCR; TCRdb keeps only in-frame clonotypes and omits some of them. The sample has about 50,000 clones; about 78% are singletons. The sample was PBMCs. The receptor set was obtained from a man aged 25-40 years in good health and CMV-seropositive. The CDR3 runs from the conserved cysteine through the conserved F or W. D genes are given only for firm matches. Clone size is given for some rows only: seen once, a few or many times, or a class if the clone is expanded.

size,J,D,length,V,DNA,CDR3
-,TRBJ1-6,-,14,TRBV5-1,TGCGCCAGCAGCCCCGGCCAGGGGCTCTCACCCCTCCACTTT,CASSPGQGLSPLHF
-,TRBJ1-1,-,13,TRBV4-1,TGCGCCAGCAGCCAAGTAGGGGACACTGAAGCTTTCTTT,CASSQVGDTEAFF
-,TRBJ1-1,-,15,TRBV29-1,TGCAGCGTTGGCGGCAGGGGTTATGGGAACACTGAAGCTTTCTTT,CSVGGRGYGNTEAFF
-,TRBJ1-6,-,17,TRBV7-2,TGTGCCAGCAGCTTAGAGCTCGGGAGCTCCTATAATTCACCCCTCCACTTT,CASSLELGSSYNSPLHF
-,TRBJ1-5,TRBD1,13,TRBV7-8,TGTGCCAGCAGCTGGGACAGAAATCAGCCCCAGCATTTT,CASSWDRNQPQHF
-,TRBJ1-1,-,14,TRBV7-9,TGTGCCAGCAGCTTACAGGGTACGGGTGCTGAAGCTTTCTTT,CASSLQGTGAEAFF
-,TRBJ2-7,-,13,TRBV15,TGTGCCACCAGCAGACAGGGTTTGGGCGAGCAGTACTTC,CATSRQGLGEQYF
-,TRBJ2-7,-,13,TRBV10-3,TGTGCCATCAGTGAGGTCACACATTACGAGCAGTACTTC,CAISEVTHYEQYF
-,TRBJ1-2,-,14,TRBV5-1,TGCGCCAGCAGCGAGACAGACACCAAGAATGGCTACACCTTC,CASSETDTKNGYTF
-,TRBJ1-1,-,14,TRBV7-2,TGTGCCAGCAGCAGACGAGGGGGGGACACTGAAGCTTTCTTT,CASSRRGGDTEAFF
-,TRBJ2-5,TRBD2,14,TRBV10-1,TGCGCCAGCAGTGCCAGCGGGGCCGCGGAGACCCAGTACTTC,CASSASGAAETQYF
-,TRBJ1-6,TRBD1,16,TRBV9,TGTGCCAGCAGCGTAGTGGACAGGCTTAATAATTCACCCCTCCACTTT,CASSVVDRLNNSPLHF
-,TRBJ1-2,-,14,TRBV19,TGTGCCAGTAGTAGGTCCCTAACAGGACCCGGCTACACCTTC,CASSRSLTGPGYTF
-,TRBJ1-1,-,13,TRBV6-6,TGTGCCAGCAGTGATCAGGGTATCACTGAAGCTTTCTTT,CASSDQGITEAFF
-,TRBJ2-7,TRBD1,15,TRBV6-5,TGTGCCAGCAGTTTTATGGGACAGGGAAGATACGAGCAGTACTTC,CASSFMGQGRYEQYF
large,TRBJ2-1,-,12,TRBV7-3,TGTGCCAGCAGTTTAAGCGGCACCGAGCAGTTCTTC,CASSLSGTEQFF
-,TRBJ2-1,TRBD1,14,TRBV10-2,TGCGCCAGCGTACCGGGACAGGGGGATGGTGAGCAGTTCTTC,CASVPGQGDGEQFF
-,TRBJ1-1,TRBD1,17,TRBV5-6,TGTGCCAGCAGCTTGAACGGACAGGGCCCGGATGGCACTGAAGCTTTCTTT,CASSLNGQGPDGTEAFF
-,TRBJ1-4,-,15,TRBV28,TGTGCCAGCAGTTTATTTCGGGCAACTAATGAAAAACTGTTTTTT,CASSLFRATNEKLFF
-,TRBJ2-2,TRBD1,16,TRBV7-2,TGTGCCAGCAGCTTAGCGCCAGGGGGCAGCACCGGGGAGCTGTTTTTT,CASSLAPGGSTGELFF
-,TRBJ2-3,TRBD1,15,TRBV5-1,TGCGCCAGCAGCTCTCTGACAGGGAGCACAGATACGCAGTATTTT,CASSSLTGSTDTQYF
-,TRBJ1-1,-,14,TRBV25-1,TGTGCCAGCAGTCCCGGGTTGATGAACACTGAAGCTTTCTTT,CASSPGLMNTEAFF
-,TRBJ2-1,TRBD1,16,TRBV10-2,TGCGCCAGCAGTGAGTCTGCTGGACAGGGGGGGAATGAGCAGTTCTTC,CASSESAGQGGNEQFF
few,TRBJ2-1,TRBD2,15,TRBV6-1,TGTGCCAGCAGTGAAGCCGCGGGGGGGTACAATGAGCAGTTCTTC,CASSEAAGGYNEQFF
once,TRBJ1-2,-,11,TRBV6-1,TGTGCCAGCAGGGCAGGGGATGGCTACACCTTC,CASRAGDGYTF
few,TRBJ1-5,TRBD1,15,TRBV10-3,TGTGCCATCAGTCCGGGGGACAGTAAAGATCAGCCCCAGCATTTT,CAISPGDSKDQPQHF
once,TRBJ2-2,-,14,TRBV19,TGTGCCAGTAGTGAAGGGGGGGTTTTCGGGGAGCTGTTTTTT,CASSEGGVFGELFF
-,TRBJ1-2,TRBD1,13,TRBV4-1,TGCGCCAGCAGCCCGACAGGGAACTATGGCTACACCTTC,CASSPTGNYGYTF
-,TRBJ1-1,TRBD1,16,TRBV28,TGTGCCAGCAGTTTCGACAGGGGGAAACCTAACACTGAAGCTTTCTTT,CASSFDRGKPNTEAFF
-,TRBJ2-3,TRBD2,15,TRBV11-2,TGTGCCAGCAGCCTTCAGCGGGGGGGTCTTTTGACGCAGTATTTT,CASSLQRGGLLTQYF
-,TRBJ2-1,-,15,TRBV6-5,TGTGCCAGCAGCCCCGACAGAGGTACTTACAATGAGCAGTTCTTC,CASSPDRGTYNEQFF
-,TRBJ1-5,-,15,TRBV6-1,TGTGCCAGCAGTGAAAGCGGCCCGGGTGGTCAGCCCCAGCATTTT,CASSESGPGGQPQHF
few,TRBJ2-1,TRBD2,16,TRBV5-1,TGCGCCAGCAGTGACAATAGCGGGGGGCTATACAATGAGCAGTTCTTC,CASSDNSGGLYNEQFF
-,TRBJ2-5,TRBD1,13,TRBV5-4,TGTGCCAGCACTCGACGGACAGGGGAGACCCAGTACTTC,CASTRRTGETQYF
few,TRBJ1-1,-,12,TRBV10-2,TGCGCCAGCGGAGTAGGTGGCACTGAAGCTTTCTTT,CASGVGGTEAFF
-,TRBJ2-7,TRBD1,13,TRBV2,TGTGCCAGCAGTGGGGACAGGGCTTACGAGCAGTACTTC,CASSGDRAYEQYF
-,TRBJ1-6,-,12,TRBV10-2,TGCGCCAGCAGCTCGAGCTCGGTATCCCTCCACTTT,CASSSSSVSLHF
-,TRBJ1-2,TRBD1,13,TRBV5-1,TGCGCCAGCAGCCCTCAACCGGGACAGTTACACACCTTC,CASSPQPGQLHTF
-,TRBJ2-5,TRBD2,18,TRBV7-3,TGTGCCAGCAGCCCCCAGGGACTAGCGGGGGGGCTGCGAGAGACCCAGTACTTC,CASSPQGLAGGLRETQYF